The text below deals with one TCR beta chain. Antigen: not known. Constant-segment-primed 5'RACE gave TCR alpha and TCR beta cDNA libraries with sample barcodes and UMIs. TCRdb analysed the 5' RACE reads with MiXCR anew, one entry per CDR3 protein. The table shows hundreds of thousands of distinct CDR3 sequences, with about 20% occurring only once. The entry originates in a study of T-cell memory formation after mild COVID-19. Study context: There were largely donor-specific TCR clusters. Findings and limits, study-wide: Chiefly within CM and EM were the contracting CD4+ clones; CD8+ ones were within EMRA. CD4+ bias marked clones expanding day 15 to 37, unlike balanced contracting clones.

The CDR3 loop spans 15 amino acids. Germline lookup yields CDR1 DFQATT and CDR2 SNEGSKA (reference sequence). V lost 5 bases to trimming and J lost 4 bases, with 20 bases between them. The sequence was obtained from an adult woman who had mild COVID-19 (a few samples of this study predate the infection). Cell type and time point are not known. The chain carries TRBV20-1 and TRBJ1-2; D possibly corresponds to TRBD1 (5 bases). The sequenced sample was PBMCs or a T cell subset sorted from them (not recorded which). CDR3 loop: CSAPPQGRRGYGYTF. CDR3 DNA sequence: TGCAGTGCTCCGCCTCAGGGAAGGCGGGGCTATGGCTACACCTTC.